This T cell receptor beta chain was recorded in a study of blood T cell repertoires in COVID-19. The CDR3 is 17 amino acids. CDR1 MGHRA and CDR2 YSYEKL come from the germline V gene. Trimming removed 1 base at V and 8 bases at J, with 20 bases between. Measured with immunoSEQ multiplex PCR; TCRdb has only the in-frame clones, and not every one. The table shows some 360,000 clones, with about nine tenths occurring only once. This chain links TRBV4-1 with TRBJ1-4; TRBD1 is a possible D gene (6 bases). The source of this sequence is a woman in her fifties or sixties with COVID-19, enrolled during active disease. Sequencing was done on a sample of peripheral blood. In DNA form, the CDR3 reads TGCGCCAGCAGCCAAGGGGGGTTTGGGGGCTCCAGGGAAAAACTGTTTTTT. Protein product: CASSQGGFGGSREKLFF.